These T cell receptor beta chains were read from a single sample in a study of blood T cell repertoires in COVID-19. This table comes from immunoSEQ multiplex PCR, and its TCRdb copy is limited to in-frame clones, with some not included. This table has tens of thousands of clones, over 70% appearing once. The sequencing sample was made of peripheral blood. The source of these receptors is a human donor with active COVID-19. The donor label of this sample is uncertain. Each CDR3 is given with its conserved first and last residue. Fields, in order: V gene, D gene, clone size, J gene, CDR3 protein, CDR3 DNA. A D gene is named only where the DNA matches it firmly. Clone size is shown for a subset of rows, as once, few, many or a class of expanded clone.

v_gene: TRBV30
d_gene: TRBD1
abundance: NA
j_gene: TRBJ1-4
CDR3aa: CAWSPYDRGPTNEKLFF
CDR3nt: TGTGCCTGGAGTCCCTATGACAGGGGCCCAACTAATGAAAAACTGTTTTTT

v_gene: TRBV5-1
d_gene: TRBD1
abundance: once
j_gene: TRBJ1-2
CDR3aa: CASSPGQGSYGYTF
CDR3nt: TGCGCCAGCAGCCCCGGACAGGGGTCGTATGGCTACACCTTC

v_gene: TRBV19
d_gene: NA
abundance: NA
j_gene: TRBJ2-4
CDR3aa: CASTDGQLAKNIQYF
CDR3nt: TGTGCCAGTACCGACGGACAACTAGCCAAAAACATTCAGTACTTC

v_gene: TRBV28
d_gene: NA
abundance: NA
j_gene: TRBJ1-1
CDR3aa: CASSPQFMGEGGQRPEAFF
CDR3nt: TGTGCCAGCAGTCCCCAATTCATGGGCGAAGGAGGCCAAAGACCTGAAGCTTTCTTT

v_gene: TRBV27
d_gene: TRBD1
abundance: NA
j_gene: TRBJ1-4
CDR3aa: CASSTDRANEKLFF
CDR3nt: TGTGCCAGCAGTACGGACAGGGCCAATGAAAAACTGTTTTTT

v_gene: TRBV28
d_gene: TRBD1
abundance: NA
j_gene: TRBJ1-1
CDR3aa: CASRRGQGRTEAFF
CDR3nt: TGTGCCAGCAGACGGGGACAGGGCCGAACTGAAGCTTTCTTT

v_gene: TRBV30
d_gene: NA
abundance: NA
j_gene: TRBJ2-5
CDR3aa: CAWNSQETQYF
CDR3nt: TGTGCCTGGAACAGCCAAGAGACCCAGTACTTC

v_gene: TRBV5-8
d_gene: TRBD1
abundance: medium-sized
j_gene: TRBJ1-2
CDR3aa: CASSLVPDRGHDYGYTF
CDR3nt: TGTGCCAGCAGCTTGGTGCCCGACAGGGGGCACGACTATGGCTACACCTTC

v_gene: TRBV2
d_gene: TRBD2
abundance: NA
j_gene: TRBJ2-2
CDR3aa: CASRDLGRAKAGELFF
CDR3nt: TGTGCCAGCAGGGACCTCGGGAGGGCTAAGGCCGGGGAGCTGTTTTTT

v_gene: TRBV5-1
d_gene: TRBD1
abundance: NA
j_gene: TRBJ2-2
CDR3aa: CASSMNPGQGDGELFF
CDR3nt: TGCGCCAGCAGCATGAATCCGGGACAGGGAGACGGGGAGCTGTTTTTT

v_gene: TRBV6-1
d_gene: NA
abundance: NA
j_gene: TRBJ2-1
CDR3aa: CASSGAVASGYNEQFF
CDR3nt: TGTGCCAGCAGTGGGGCCGTTGCGAGCGGGTACAATGAGCAGTTCTTC

v_gene: TRBV11-2
d_gene: TRBD1
abundance: NA
j_gene: TRBJ1-1
CDR3aa: CASSRRLNDRGLNTEAFF
CDR3nt: TGTGCCAGCAGCCGACGCCTAAACGACAGGGGGTTGAACACTGAAGCTTTCTTT

v_gene: TRBV30
d_gene: NA
abundance: NA
j_gene: TRBJ1-1
CDR3aa: CAWKRVGGFMNTEAFF
CDR3nt: TGTGCCTGGAAAAGAGTAGGGGGTTTCATGAACACTGAAGCTTTCTTT

v_gene: TRBV10-3
d_gene: NA
abundance: once
j_gene: TRBJ1-5
CDR3aa: CAISDGSWQPQHF
CDR3nt: TGTGCCATCAGTGATGGGAGTTGGCAGCCCCAGCATTTT

v_gene: TRBV6-5
d_gene: NA
abundance: NA
j_gene: TRBJ1-1
CDR3aa: CASQSGEKAFF
CDR3nt: TGTGCCAGCCAGAGCGGGGAGAAAGCTTTCTTT

v_gene: TRBV7-9
d_gene: TRBD2
abundance: NA
j_gene: TRBJ2-3
CDR3aa: CASSLSAGADTQYF
CDR3nt: TGTGCCAGCAGCTTAAGCGCGGGAGCAGATACGCAGTATTTT

v_gene: TRBV29-1
d_gene: NA
abundance: NA
j_gene: TRBJ2-1
CDR3aa: CSVRQLRLYNEQFF
CDR3nt: TGCAGCGTGAGACAGCTAAGACTCTACAATGAGCAGTTCTTC

v_gene: TRBV9
d_gene: TRBD2
abundance: NA
j_gene: TRBJ2-3
CDR3aa: CASSRTSGIGDTQYF
CDR3nt: TGTGCCAGCAGCAGGACTAGCGGGATTGGGGATACGCAGTATTTT

v_gene: TRBV10-3
d_gene: TRBD1
abundance: NA
j_gene: TRBJ1-5
CDR3aa: CAISPDRMGNQPQHF
CDR3nt: TGTGCCATCAGTCCGGACAGGATGGGCAATCAGCCCCAGCATTTT

v_gene: TRBV27
d_gene: TRBD2
abundance: NA
j_gene: TRBJ2-7
CDR3aa: CASSWGLAGYEQYF
CDR3nt: TGTGCCAGCAGTTGGGGACTAGCGGGATATGAGCAGTACTTC

v_gene: TRBV4-1
d_gene: TRBD2
abundance: NA
j_gene: TRBJ2-3
CDR3aa: CASSQLFLAGGSTDTQYF
CDR3nt: TGCGCCAGCAGCCAACTATTTTTAGCGGGAGGGAGCACAGATACGCAGTATTTT

v_gene: TRBV29-1
d_gene: NA
abundance: NA
j_gene: TRBJ2-3
CDR3aa: CSVDELGTDTQYF
CDR3nt: TGCAGCGTTGATGAGTTGGGCACAGATACGCAGTATTTT

v_gene: TRBV11-2
d_gene: NA
abundance: NA
j_gene: TRBJ2-7
CDR3aa: CASSLDRGGGGYEQYF
CDR3nt: TGTGCCAGCAGCTTAGATCGCGGCGGAGGAGGGTACGAGCAGTACTTC

v_gene: TRBV3-1/TRBV3-2
d_gene: TRBD2
abundance: once
j_gene: TRBJ2-5
CDR3aa: CASSPGLAGGPRETQYF
CDR3nt: TGTGCCAGCAGCCCCGGACTAGCGGGAGGGCCGCGGGAGACCCAGTACTTC

v_gene: TRBV2
d_gene: NA
abundance: medium-sized
j_gene: TRBJ2-3
CDR3aa: CASTRAGGTDTQYF
CDR3nt: TGTGCCAGCACCCGGGCAGGAGGGACAGATACGCAGTATTTT

v_gene: TRBV2
d_gene: TRBD1
abundance: NA
j_gene: TRBJ2-1
CDR3aa: CASSGTGTGRHEQFF
CDR3nt: TGTGCCAGCAGTGGGACAGGGACGGGGAGACATGAGCAGTTCTTC

v_gene: TRBV7-2
d_gene: NA
abundance: NA
j_gene: TRBJ1-4
CDR3aa: CASSDASGGVGEKLFF
CDR3nt: TGTGCCAGCAGCGACGCAAGTGGCGGGGTCGGAGAAAAACTGTTTTTT

v_gene: TRBV24-1
d_gene: NA
abundance: NA
j_gene: TRBJ1-2
CDR3aa: CATSDSAMGRGGGYTF
CDR3nt: TGTGCCACCAGTGATTCAGCGATGGGCCGGGGAGGTGGCTACACCTTC

v_gene: TRBV18
d_gene: TRBD2
abundance: NA
j_gene: TRBJ2-5
CDR3aa: CASSPLASGKETQYF
CDR3nt: TGTGCCAGCTCACCTCTGGCTAGCGGGAAAGAGACCCAGTACTTC

v_gene: TRBV6-1
d_gene: TRBD2
abundance: NA
j_gene: TRBJ2-3
CDR3aa: CASSEWGGGATDTQYF
CDR3nt: TGTGCCAGCAGTGAGTGGGGCGGGGGGGCGACAGATACGCAGTATTTT